This T cell receptor (beta chain) emerged from a study of T cells in localized non-small cell lung cancer. Study-wide results and caveats: Longer overall survival accompanied higher blood T cell density. Heterogeneity is still possible, as just one tumor region was sequenced. A median of roughly 50 of the top 100 tumor clones appeared in adjacent lung, which was paired and uninvolved.

The V gene end was trimmed by 5 bases and the J gene end by 1 base; junction bases not matched to a gene: 5. The CDR3 has 16 residues. The germline V gene encodes CDR1 LNHDA and CDR2 SQIVND (reference sequence). As concerns this clone: The antigen is undetermined.

The repertoire was sequenced with immunoSEQ multiplex PCR; TCRdb's copy has only in-frame clones and lacks some. The sample has 130,000 or so clones, 89% seen once; the top ten hold 1.7%. The V and J genes are TRBV19 and TRBJ2-1; 10 bases are shared with TRBD2. The sequence came from a female donor over 55 with stage I lung adenocarcinoma. The material sequenced was peripheral blood, taken before any cancer treatment. CDR3 in DNA: TGTGCCAGTAGTGCGCCGGGACTAGCGTCCTACAATGAGCAGTTCTTC. Encoded protein: CASSAPGLASYNEQFF.